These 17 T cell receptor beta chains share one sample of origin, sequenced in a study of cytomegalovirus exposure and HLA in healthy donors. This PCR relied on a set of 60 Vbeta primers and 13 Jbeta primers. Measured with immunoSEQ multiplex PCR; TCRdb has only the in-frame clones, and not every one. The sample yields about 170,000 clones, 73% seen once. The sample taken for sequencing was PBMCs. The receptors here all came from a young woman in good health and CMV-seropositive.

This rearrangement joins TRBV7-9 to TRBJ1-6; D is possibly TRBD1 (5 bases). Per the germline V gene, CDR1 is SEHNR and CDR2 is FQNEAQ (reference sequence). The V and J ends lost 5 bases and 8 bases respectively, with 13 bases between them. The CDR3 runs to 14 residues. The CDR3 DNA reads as TGTGCCAGCAGCGCCCAGGGAGGGGATTCACCCCTCCACTTT. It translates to CASSAQGGDSPLHF.

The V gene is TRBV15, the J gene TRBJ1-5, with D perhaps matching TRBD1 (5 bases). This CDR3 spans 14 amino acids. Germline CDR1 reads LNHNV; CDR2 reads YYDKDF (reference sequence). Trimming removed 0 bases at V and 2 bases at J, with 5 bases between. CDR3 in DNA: TGTGCCACCAGCAGAGACAGGGGCAATCAGCCCCAGCATTTT. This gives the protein CATSRDRGNQPQHF.

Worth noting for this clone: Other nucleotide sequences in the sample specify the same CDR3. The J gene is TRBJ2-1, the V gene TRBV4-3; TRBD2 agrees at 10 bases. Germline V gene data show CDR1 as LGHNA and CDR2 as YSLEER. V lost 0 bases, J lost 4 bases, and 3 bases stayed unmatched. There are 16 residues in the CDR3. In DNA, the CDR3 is TGCGCCAGCAGCCAAGATCCAGCGGGGGGGTACAATGAGCAGTTCTTC. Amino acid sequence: CASSQDPAGGYNEQFF.

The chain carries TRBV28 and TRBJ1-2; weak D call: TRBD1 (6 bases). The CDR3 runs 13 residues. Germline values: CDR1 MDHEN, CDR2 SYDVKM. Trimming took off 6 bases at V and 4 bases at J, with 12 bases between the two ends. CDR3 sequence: CASSVGGAYGYTF. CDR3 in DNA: TGTGCCAGCAGCGTCGGGGGGGCCTATGGCTACACCTTC.

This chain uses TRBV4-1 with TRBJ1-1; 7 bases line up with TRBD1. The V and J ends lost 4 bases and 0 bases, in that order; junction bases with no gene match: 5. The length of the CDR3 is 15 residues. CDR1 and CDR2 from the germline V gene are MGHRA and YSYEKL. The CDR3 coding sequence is TGCGCCAGCAGCCCAGCCGGGACAGTGAACACTGAAGCTTTCTTT. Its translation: CASSPAGTVNTEAFF.

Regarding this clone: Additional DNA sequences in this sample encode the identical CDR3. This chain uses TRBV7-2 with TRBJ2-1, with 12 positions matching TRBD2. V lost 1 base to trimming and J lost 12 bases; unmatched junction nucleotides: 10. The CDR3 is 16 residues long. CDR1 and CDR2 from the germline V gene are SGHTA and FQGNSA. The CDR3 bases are TGTGCCAGCAGCTTAGATTTAACTAGCGGGGGGAGCGGGCAGTTCTTC. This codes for CASSLDLTSGGSGQFF.

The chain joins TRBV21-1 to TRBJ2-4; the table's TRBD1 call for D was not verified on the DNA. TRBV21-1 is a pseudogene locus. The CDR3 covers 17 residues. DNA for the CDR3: TGTGCCAGCAGCAAGGTCACAGGGAAGGGCCCGCGAAACATTCAGTACTTC. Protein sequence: CASSKVTGKGPRNIQYF.

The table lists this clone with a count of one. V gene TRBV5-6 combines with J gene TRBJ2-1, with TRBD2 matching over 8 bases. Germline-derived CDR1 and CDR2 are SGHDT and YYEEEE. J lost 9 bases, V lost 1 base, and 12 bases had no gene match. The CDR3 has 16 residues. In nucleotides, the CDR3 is TGTGCCAGCAGCTTGATAGGGCTCGGGCTAGCGGGTGAGCAGTTCTTC. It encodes CASSLIGLGLAGEQFF.

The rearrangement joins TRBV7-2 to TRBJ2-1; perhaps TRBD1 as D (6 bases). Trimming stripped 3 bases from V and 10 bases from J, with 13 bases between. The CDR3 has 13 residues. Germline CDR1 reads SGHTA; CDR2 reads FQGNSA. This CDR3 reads CASSFQPGQEQFF. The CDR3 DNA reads TGTGCCAGCAGCTTCCAGCCGGGACAAGAGCAGTTCTTC.

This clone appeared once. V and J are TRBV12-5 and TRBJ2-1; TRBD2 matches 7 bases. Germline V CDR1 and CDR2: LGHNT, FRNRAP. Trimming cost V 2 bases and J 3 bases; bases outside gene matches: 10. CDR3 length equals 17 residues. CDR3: CASGLPRVLANYNEQFF. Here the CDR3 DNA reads TGTGCTAGTGGTTTGCCCCGGGTACTAGCGAACTACAATGAGCAGTTCTTC.

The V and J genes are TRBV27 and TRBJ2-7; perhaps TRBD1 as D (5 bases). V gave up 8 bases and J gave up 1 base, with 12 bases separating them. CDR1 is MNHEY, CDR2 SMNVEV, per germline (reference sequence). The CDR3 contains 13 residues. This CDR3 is CASGQTESYEQYF. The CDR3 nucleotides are TGTGCCAGCGGGCAGACAGAATCCTACGAGCAGTACTTC.

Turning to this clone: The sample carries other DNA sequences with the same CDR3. DNA of the CDR3: TGTGCCATCAGCGCCAGTTCCTACGAGCAGTACTTC. Translating it yields CAISASSYEQYF. V usage is TRBV10-3 and J usage is TRBJ2-7; D is uncertain. Trimming took off 6 bases at V and 1 base at J, with 7 bases between the two ends. This CDR3 comprises 12 residues. Germline V gene lookup returns CDR1 ENHRY and CDR2 SYGVKD.

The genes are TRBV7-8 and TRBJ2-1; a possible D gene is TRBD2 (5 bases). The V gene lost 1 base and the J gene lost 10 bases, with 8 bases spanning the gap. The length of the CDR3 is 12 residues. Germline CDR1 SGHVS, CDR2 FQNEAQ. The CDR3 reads CASSLGRLEQFF. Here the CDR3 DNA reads TGTGCCAGCAGCTTAGGTAGACTAGAGCAGTTCTTC.

Here the CDR3 reads CASSKTSGVVDTQYF. In DNA form, the CDR3 reads TGTGCCAGCAGTAAGACTAGCGGGGTAGTAGATACGCAGTATTTT. The V call is TRBV6-5, the J call TRBJ2-3, with TRBD2 identical over 11 bases. CDR1 is MNHEY, CDR2 SVGAGI, per germline. V gave up 5 bases and J gave up 5 bases; unmatched junction bases: 6. CDR3 length: 15 residues.

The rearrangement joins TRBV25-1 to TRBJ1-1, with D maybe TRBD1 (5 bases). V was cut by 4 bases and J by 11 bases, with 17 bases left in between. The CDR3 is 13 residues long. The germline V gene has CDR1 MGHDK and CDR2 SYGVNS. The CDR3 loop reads CASSATGRLEAFF. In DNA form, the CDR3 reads TGTGCCAGCAGTGCCACAGGTCGGCTTGAGGCTTTCTTT.

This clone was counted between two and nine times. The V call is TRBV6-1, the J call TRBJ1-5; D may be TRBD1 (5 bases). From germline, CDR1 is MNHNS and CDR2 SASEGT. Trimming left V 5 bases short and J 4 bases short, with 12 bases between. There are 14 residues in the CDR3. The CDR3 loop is CASSRDGGNQPQHF. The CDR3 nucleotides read TGTGCCAGCAGTCGCGACGGGGGAAATCAGCCCCAGCATTTT.

DNA for the CDR3: TGTGCCAGCAGCCAAAAACAGGGCCAGGGTAACTATGGCTACACCTTC. Translating gives CASSQKQGQGNYGYTF. This chain connects TRBV2 to TRBJ1-2; D possibly corresponds to TRBD1 (6 bases). CDR1 and CDR2 (germline): SNHLY, FYNNEI. Trimming removed 6 bases from V and 1 base from J, with 18 bases in between. The CDR3 consists of 16 residues.